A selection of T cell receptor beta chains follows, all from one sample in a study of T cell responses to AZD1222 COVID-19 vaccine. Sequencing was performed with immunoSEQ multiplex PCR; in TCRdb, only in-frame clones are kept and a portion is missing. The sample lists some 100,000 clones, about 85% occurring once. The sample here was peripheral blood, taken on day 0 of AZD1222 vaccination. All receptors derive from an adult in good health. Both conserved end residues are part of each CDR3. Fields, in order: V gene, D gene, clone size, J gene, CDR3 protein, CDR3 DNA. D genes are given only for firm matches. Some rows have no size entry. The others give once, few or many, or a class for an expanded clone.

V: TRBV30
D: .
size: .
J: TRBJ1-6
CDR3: CAWSQNSPLHF
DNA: TGTGCCTGGTCACAGAATTCACCCCTCCACTTT

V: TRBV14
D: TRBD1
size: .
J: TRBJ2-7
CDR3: CASSQEGDRGRYEQYF
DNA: TGTGCCAGCAGCCAAGAGGGGGACAGGGGGCGGTACGAGCAGTACTTC

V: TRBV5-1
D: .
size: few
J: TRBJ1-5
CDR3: CASSGGAPDQPQHF
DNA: TGCGCCAGCAGCGGAGGGGCTCCTGATCAGCCCCAGCATTTT

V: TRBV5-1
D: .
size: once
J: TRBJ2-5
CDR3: CASSLAGETQYF
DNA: TGCGCCAGCAGCTTGGCGGGAGAGACCCAGTACTTC

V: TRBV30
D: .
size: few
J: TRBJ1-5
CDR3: CAWSWSGQGRYSNQPQHF
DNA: TGTGCCTGGAGTTGGAGTGGCCAGGGGCGGTATAGCAATCAGCCCCAGCATTTT

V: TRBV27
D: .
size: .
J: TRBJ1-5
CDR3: CASSRRDGDQPQHF
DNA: TGTGCCAGCAGTCGACGGGACGGGGATCAGCCCCAGCATTTT

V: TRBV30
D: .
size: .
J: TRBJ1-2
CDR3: CAWSPGARDYGYTF
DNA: TGTGCCTGGAGTCCCGGGGCTAGGGACTATGGCTACACCTTC

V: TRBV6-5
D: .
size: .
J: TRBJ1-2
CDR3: CASRREGDYGYTF
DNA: TGTGCCAGCAGGAGGGAGGGGGACTATGGCTACACCTTC

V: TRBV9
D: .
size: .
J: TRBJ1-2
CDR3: CASSSRTDYGYTF
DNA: TGTGCCAGCAGCTCCCGGACGGACTATGGCTACACCTTC

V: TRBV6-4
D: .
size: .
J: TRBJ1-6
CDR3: CASSASPGGGSYNSPLHF
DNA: TGTGCCAGCAGTGCCTCCCCCGGGGGAGGCTCCTATAATTCACCCCTCCACTTT

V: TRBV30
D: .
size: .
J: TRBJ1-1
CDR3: CAWSPRDTEAFF
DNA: TGTGCCTGGAGTCCGCGGGACACTGAAGCTTTCTTT

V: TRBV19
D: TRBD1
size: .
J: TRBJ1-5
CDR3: CASTPGQGGNQPQHF
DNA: TGTGCCAGTACCCCGGGACAGGGGGGCAATCAGCCCCAGCATTTT

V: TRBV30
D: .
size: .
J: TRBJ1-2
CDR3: CAWSVPQGGPYGYTF
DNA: TGTGCCTGGAGTGTCCCCCAGGGTGGCCCCTATGGCTACACCTTC

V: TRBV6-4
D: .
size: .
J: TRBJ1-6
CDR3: CASRDNTNSPLHF
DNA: TGTGCCAGCCGGGACAACACTAATTCACCCCTCCACTTT

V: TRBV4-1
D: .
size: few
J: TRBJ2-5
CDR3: CASSQDRQGKTQYF
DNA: TGCGCCAGCAGCCAAGACCGGCAGGGAAAGACCCAGTACTTC

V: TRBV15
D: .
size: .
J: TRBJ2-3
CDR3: CATSRGEAGGADTQYF
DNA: TGTGCCACCAGCAGAGGTGAAGCCGGCGGAGCAGATACGCAGTATTTT

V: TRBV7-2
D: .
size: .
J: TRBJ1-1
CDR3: CASSLGPGGMNTEAFF
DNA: TGTGCCAGCAGCTTAGGGCCAGGAGGCATGAACACTGAAGCTTTCTTT

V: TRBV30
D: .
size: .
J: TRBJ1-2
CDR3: CAWSPIPQHYGYTF
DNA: TGTGCCTGGAGTCCGATCCCCCAGCACTATGGCTACACCTTC

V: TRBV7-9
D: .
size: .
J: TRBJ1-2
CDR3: CASSLYPIGEGYGYTF
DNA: TGTGCCAGCAGCTTATATCCCATTGGTGAGGGGTATGGCTACACCTTC

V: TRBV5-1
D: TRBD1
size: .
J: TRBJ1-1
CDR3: CASHPWDSNTEAFF
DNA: TGCGCCAGTCACCCTTGGGACAGCAACACTGAAGCTTTCTTT

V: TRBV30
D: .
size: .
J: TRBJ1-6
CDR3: CAWSVQNNSPLHF
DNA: TGTGCCTGGAGTGTACAGAATAATTCACCCCTCCACTTT

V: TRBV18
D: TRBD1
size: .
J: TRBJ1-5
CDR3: CASSPGQGQGPQHF
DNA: TGTGCCAGCTCACCAGGACAGGGGCAGGGTCCCCAGCATTTT

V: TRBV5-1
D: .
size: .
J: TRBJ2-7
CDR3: CASSLAEPESYEQYF
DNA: TGCGCCAGCAGCTTGGCCGAGCCGGAATCCTACGAGCAGTACTTC

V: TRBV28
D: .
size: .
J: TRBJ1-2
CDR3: CASSLERSASYGYTF
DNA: TGTGCCAGCAGTTTAGAACGGAGTGCGAGCTATGGCTACACCTTC

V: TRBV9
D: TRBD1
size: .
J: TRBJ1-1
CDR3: CASSFGQASTEAFF
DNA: TGTGCCAGCAGCTTCGGACAGGCTAGCACTGAAGCTTTCTTT

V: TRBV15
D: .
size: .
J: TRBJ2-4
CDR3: CATSRVRLAKNIQYF
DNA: TGTGCCACCAGCAGAGTTAGGTTAGCCAAAAACATTCAGTACTTC

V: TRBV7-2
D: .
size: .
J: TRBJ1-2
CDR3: CASSPPYGYTF
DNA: TGTGCCAGCAGCCCCCCCTATGGCTACACCTTC

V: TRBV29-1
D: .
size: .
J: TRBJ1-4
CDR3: CSVYLQGKLFF
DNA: TGCAGCGTTTACCTTCAGGGGAAACTGTTTTTT

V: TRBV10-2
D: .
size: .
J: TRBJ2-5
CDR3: CASSESSWTAQETQYF
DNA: TGCGCCAGCAGTGAGTCGAGTTGGACAGCCCAAGAGACCCAGTACTTC

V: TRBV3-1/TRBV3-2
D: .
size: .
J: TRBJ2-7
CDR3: CASSHALDSNEQYF
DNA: TGTGCCAGCAGCCACGCACTTGACTCCAACGAGCAGTACTTC

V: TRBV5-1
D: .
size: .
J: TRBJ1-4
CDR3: CASSLTQGGEKLFF
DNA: TGCGCCAGCAGCTTAACACAGGGAGGCGAAAAACTGTTTTTT

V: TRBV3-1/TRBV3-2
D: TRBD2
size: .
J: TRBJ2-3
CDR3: CASSFNFAVEAGNSDTQYF
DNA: TGTGCCAGCAGCTTCAATTTCGCTGTCGAAGCGGGAAACTCAGATACGCAGTATTTT

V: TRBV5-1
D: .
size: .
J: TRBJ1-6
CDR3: CASSLGRDNSPLHF
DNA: TGCGCCAGCAGCTTGGGACGGGATAATTCACCCCTCCACTTT